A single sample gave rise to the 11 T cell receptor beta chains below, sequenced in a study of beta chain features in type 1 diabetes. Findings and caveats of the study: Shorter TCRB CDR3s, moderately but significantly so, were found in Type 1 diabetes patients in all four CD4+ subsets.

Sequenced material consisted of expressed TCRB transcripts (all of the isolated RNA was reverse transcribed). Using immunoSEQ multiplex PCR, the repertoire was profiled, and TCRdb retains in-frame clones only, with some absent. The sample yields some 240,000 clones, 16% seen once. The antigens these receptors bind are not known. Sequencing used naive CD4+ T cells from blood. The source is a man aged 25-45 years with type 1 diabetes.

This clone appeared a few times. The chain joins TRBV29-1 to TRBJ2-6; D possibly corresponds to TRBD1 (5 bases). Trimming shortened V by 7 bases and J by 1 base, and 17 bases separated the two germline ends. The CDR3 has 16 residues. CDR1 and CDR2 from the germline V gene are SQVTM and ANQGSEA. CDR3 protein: CSAHQGAISGANVLTF. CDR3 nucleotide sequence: TGCAGCGCCCATCAGGGCGCCATATCTGGGGCCAACGTCCTGACTTTC.

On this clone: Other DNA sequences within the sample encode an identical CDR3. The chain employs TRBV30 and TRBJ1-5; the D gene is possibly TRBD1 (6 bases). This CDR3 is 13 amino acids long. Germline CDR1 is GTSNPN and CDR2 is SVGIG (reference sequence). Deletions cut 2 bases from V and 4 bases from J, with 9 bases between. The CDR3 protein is CAWSRRGNQPQHF. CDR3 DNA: TGTGCCTGGAGTCGAAGGGGGAATCAGCCCCAGCATTTT.

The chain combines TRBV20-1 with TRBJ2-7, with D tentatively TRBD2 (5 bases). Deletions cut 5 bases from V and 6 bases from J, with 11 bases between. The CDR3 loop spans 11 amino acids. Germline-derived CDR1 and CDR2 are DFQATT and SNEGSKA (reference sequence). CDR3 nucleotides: TGCAGTGCTCTGCGGGCCTCCGAGCAGTACTTC. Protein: CSALRASEQYF.

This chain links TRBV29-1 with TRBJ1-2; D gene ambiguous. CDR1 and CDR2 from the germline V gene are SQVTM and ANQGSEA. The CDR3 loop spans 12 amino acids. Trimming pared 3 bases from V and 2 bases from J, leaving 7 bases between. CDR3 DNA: TGCAGCGTTGACCCAGACAACTATGGCTACACCTTC. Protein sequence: CSVDPDNYGYTF.

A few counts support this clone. The chain's CDR3 is CASSLEGTINTGYEQYF. CDR3 bases: TGTGCCAGCAGCTTAGAAGGAACAATAAACACGGGGTACGAGCAGTACTTC. The rearrangement joins TRBV7-8 to TRBJ2-7, with D tentatively TRBD2 (5 bases). Trimming took 1 base from V and 4 from J, leaving 20 bases between them. The germline gives CDR1 SGHVS, CDR2 FQNEAQ. The CDR3 consists of 17 residues.

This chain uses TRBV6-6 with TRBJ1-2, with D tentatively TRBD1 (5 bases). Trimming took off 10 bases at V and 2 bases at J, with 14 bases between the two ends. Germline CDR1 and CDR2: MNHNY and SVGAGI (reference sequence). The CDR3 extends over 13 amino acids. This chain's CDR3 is CANRPGGNYGYTF. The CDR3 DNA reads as TGTGCCAACCGCCCGGGGGGAAACTATGGCTACACCTTC.

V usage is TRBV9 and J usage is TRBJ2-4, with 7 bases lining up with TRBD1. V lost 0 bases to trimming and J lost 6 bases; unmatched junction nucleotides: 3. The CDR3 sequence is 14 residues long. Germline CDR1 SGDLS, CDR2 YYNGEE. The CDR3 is CASSVGDRVNIQYF. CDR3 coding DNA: TGTGCCAGCAGCGTAGGGGACAGAGTAAACATTCAGTACTTC.

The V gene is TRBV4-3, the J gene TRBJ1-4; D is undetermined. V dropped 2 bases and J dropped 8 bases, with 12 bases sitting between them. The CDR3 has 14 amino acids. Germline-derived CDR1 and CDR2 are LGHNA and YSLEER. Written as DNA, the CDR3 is TGCGCCAGCAGCCAACAGGAAAGGCGGGAAAAACTGTTTTTT. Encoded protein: CASSQQERREKLFF.

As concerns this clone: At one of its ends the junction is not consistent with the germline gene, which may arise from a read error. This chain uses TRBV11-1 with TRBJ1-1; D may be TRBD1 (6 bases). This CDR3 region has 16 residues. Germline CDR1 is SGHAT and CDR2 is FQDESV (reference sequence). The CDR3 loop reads CASSSSYTDRRGEVFF. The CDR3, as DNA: TGTGCCAGCAGCTCCTCTTACACCGACAGGCGGGGTGAAGTTTTCTTT.

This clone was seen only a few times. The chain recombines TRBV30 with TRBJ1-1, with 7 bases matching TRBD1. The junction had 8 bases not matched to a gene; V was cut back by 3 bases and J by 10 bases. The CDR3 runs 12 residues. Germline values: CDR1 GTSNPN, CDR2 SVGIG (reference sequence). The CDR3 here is CAWRRQGGVAFF. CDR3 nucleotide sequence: TGTGCCTGGAGGCGACAGGGAGGGGTAGCTTTCTTT.

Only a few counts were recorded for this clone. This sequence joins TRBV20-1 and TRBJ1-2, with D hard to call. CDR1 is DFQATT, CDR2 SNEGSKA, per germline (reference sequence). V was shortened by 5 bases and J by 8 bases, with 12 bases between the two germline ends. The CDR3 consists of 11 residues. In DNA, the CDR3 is TGCAGTGCTTTAAATGAAAAAGGCTACACCTTC. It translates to CSALNEKGYTF.